The present T cell receptor (beta chain) was sequenced within a study of pediatric ulcerative colitis (dated by TCRdb to 2018 to 2020). For context, the study as a whole: Among the ulcerative colitis patients, 6 or 7 had pancolitis and two had left-sided colitis, and histology in every patient was consistent with ulcerative colitis. From under ten newly diagnosed, treatment-naive pediatric ulcerative colitis patients and four non-IBD control children, paired blood and rectal samples were collected. By Pediatric Ulcerative Colitis Activity Index, a couple of patients had mild disease, several had moderate disease and three had acute severe colitis. General study outcomes and caveats: With only a handful of individuals, the healthy control group was small. A couple of rectal CDR3 clonotypes were found in every ulcerative colitis patient but in no control. Because repertoires were derived from total lymphocyte DNA, patterns in rare subsets such as regulatory T cells may not have been reflected. Features of the rectal repertoire distinguished controls, mild-moderate colitis patients and acute severe colitis patients, and in acute severe colitis, rectal diversity was reduced because of clonal expansions. A couple of patients' blood samples yielded substantially fewer templates for technical reasons and were excluded from blood-rectal overlap analysis. Autologous blood-rectal clonal overlap was significantly higher in ulcerative colitis patients than in controls, suggesting increased T cell trafficking to inflamed tissue.

The CDR3 sequence holds 15 residues, the cysteine and phenylalanine included. Kept here is only the CDR3 DNA, which spans 45 bases and is read in frame from base 1. Deletion took 7 bases off V and 2 bases off J, with a span of 14 bases between the germline ends. CDR1 and CDR2, per the germline V gene, are SGHAT and FQNNGV. As to this clone: It has no known antigen specificity. Per-base quality was not reported, and no clone a single base away is much larger than it.

Using the immunoSEQ TRB Survey service, rearranged CDR3 beta regions were amplified from genomic DNA with multiplex V and J primers. To keep sequencing depth equal across samples, survey-level depth of up to 500,000 reads per sample was applied. The libraries were purified and pooled, then sequenced using Illumina technology. The authors processed their data as follows. Productive clonality, sample overlap, pairwise scatters, CDR3 beta length, V/D/J gene usage and productiveness were all assessed with the immunoSEQ online tools. Alongside Shannon and Simpson indices, calculated diversity was computed as the number of unique rearrangements divided by total templates, multiplied by 100. Principal component analysis used the R prcomp function and ggbiplot package on Z-score normalized data. Morisita's index was used to quantify blood-rectal clonal overlap within each subject. This is the immuneACCESS table as TCRdb keeps it, with only in-frame sequences that have V and J called. A part of the clones is gone; compared with another copy, unresolved V genes explain less than half, and the rest is unexplained. Clone size and V and J calls were adopted from that table, with D and trimming inferred from the DNA. Across this sample there are over 35,000 clones, with 75% to 90% seen only once. The ten largest make up roughly 25% of the sample.

Ulcerative colitis patients had received no immunosuppressive medication before the diagnostic colonoscopy. A blood sample was drawn at the time of the colonoscopy. The Wizard kit (Promega) was used to extract genomic DNA from the blood and intestinal samples. The V and J genes are TRBV11-2 and TRBJ2-2; the D gene could be TRBD1 or TRBD2, each one agreeing over 5 bases. The source is a girl aged 10 to 17 with moderate ulcerative colitis. The sequenced sample was blood. The DNA sequence is as follows: TGTGCCAGCATGCTCGGGACCGCTAACACCGGGGAGCTGTTTTTT. This gives the protein CASMLGTANTGELFF.